This T cell receptor (beta chain) derives from a study of T cell responses to AZD1222 COVID-19 vaccine. V lost 2 bases, J lost 5 bases, and 4 bases lay in between. CDR1 SNHLY and CDR2 FYNNEI come from the germline V gene. CDR3 length: 12 amino acids. Profiling relied on immunoSEQ multiplex PCR, and the TCRdb table lists in-frame clones only, not all of them. The profile shows about 190,000 clones, approximately 90% of them singletons. The specimen was peripheral blood, collected on day 0 of AZD1222 vaccination. This rearrangement joins TRBV2 to TRBJ1-5; no firm D call. The sequence came from an adult in good health. CDR3 in DNA: TGTGCCAGCAGTGAACTTTATCAGCCCCAGCATTTT. It yields the protein CASSELYQPQHF.